This entry describes one T cell receptor (beta chain). The source of the sample is a study of blood T cells in healthy people across ages. PCR was performed a second time for roughly 7 to 11 cycles using a sample-barcoded 5' primer and a J-beta primer mix. From the 5' RACE reads, TCRdb called clonotypes with MiXCR, one entry per CDR3 protein. The sample has hundreds of thousands of distinct CDR3 sequences; 24% are singletons. V was trimmed by 0 bases and J by 7 bases, leaving 13 bases between them. The CDR3 is 15 amino acids. Per germline, CDR1 DFQATT and CDR2 SNEGSKA (reference sequence). The same data also went into a second study, on T cells of mothers and their children.

Sequencing used blood. This clonotype was obtained from a boy between 10 and 17 years old in good health. V gene TRBV20-1 combines with J gene TRBJ1-6, with D possibly being TRBD1 (6 bases). The CDR3 DNA follows: TGCAGTGCTAGAGATACACAGGGTGTAAATTCACCCCTCCACTTT. Its protein is CSARDTQGVNSPLHF.